These 7 T cell receptor beta chains originate from one sample sequenced in a study of blood T cell repertoires in COVID-19 (dated by TCRdb to 2018 to 2021). Libraries were built with the immunoSEQ multiplex PCR assay. TCRdb retrieved this table from immuneACCESS and kept in-frame rearrangements only. Not all clones are present; in checked studies, unresolved V genes account for under half, and no reason is known for the remainder. This sample lists about 320,000 clones; about 82% were detected once. Approximately 7.6% of the sample belongs to the ten largest clones. Input material: peripheral blood. These receptors all come from a human donor in a cohort sampled during active COVID-19.

The rearrangement uses TRBV30 and TRBJ1-4; 7 bases are shared with TRBD1. The CDR3 length is 15 residues. V was pared by 1 base and J by 3 bases, with 5 bases of the junction left unmatched. Germline V gene lookup returns CDR1 GTSNPN and CDR2 SVGIG (reference sequence). As DNA, the CDR3 is TGTGCCTGGAGTGAAGGGACAGTCCCTAATGAAAAACTGTTTTTT. It encodes CAWSEGTVPNEKLFF.

The genes are TRBV29-1 and TRBJ2-7, with D possibly being TRBD1 (5 bases). CDR3 length equals 14 residues. V was clipped by 2 bases and J by 2 bases, with 13 bases between them. Germline V gene sequence: CDR1 SQVTM, CDR2 ANQGSEA. CDR3: CSVETSTDAYEQYF. CDR3 bases: TGCAGCGTTGAAACGTCGACAGACGCCTACGAGCAGTACTTC.

The chain links TRBV27 to TRBJ2-7; a weak D match, TRBD1 (5 bases). Germline-derived CDR1 and CDR2 are MNHEY and SMNVEV (reference sequence). V gave up 8 bases and J gave up 6 bases, with 14 bases separating them. The CDR3 is 12 residues long. In DNA, the CDR3 is TGTGCCAGCTCTACAGGAGCACGCGAGCAGTACTTC. It yields the protein CASSTGAREQYF.

The CDR3: CASSSRDRESWGAGNTIYF. The DNA for the CDR3 is TGTGCCAGCAGTTCCCGGGACAGGGAGAGTTGGGGGGCTGGAAACACCATATATTTT. V gene TRBV28 combines with J gene TRBJ1-3; 9 bases are a match to TRBD1. V lost 4 bases to trimming and J lost 2 bases; unmatched junction nucleotides: 15. The CDR3 sequence is 19 residues long. Per germline, CDR1 MDHEN and CDR2 SYDVKM.

The chain is built from TRBV10-3 and TRBJ2-4, with D possibly matching TRBD1 (6 bases). Germline loops: CDR1 ENHRY, CDR2 SYGVKD. This CDR3 is 14 amino acids long. The V end was cut by 3 bases, the J end by 6 bases, with 12 bases between. DNA of the CDR3: TGTGCCATCAGTGAACGGGAAGGGGGAAACATTCAGTACTTC. It encodes CAISEREGGNIQYF.

The chain employs TRBV29-1 and TRBJ1-2; D not resolved. The CDR3 has 12 residues. Germline loops: CDR1 SQVTM, CDR2 ANQGSEA. Trimming left V 4 bases short and J 3 bases short, with 9 bases between. DNA for the CDR3: TGCAGCGTTGGACAACAGCACTATGGCTACACCTTC. Protein product: CSVGQQHYGYTF. The full variable domain, rest sourced from reference TRBV29-1 and TRBJ1-2, is SAVISQKPSRDICQRGTSLTIQCQVDSQVTMMFWYRQQPGQSLTLIATANQGSEATYESGFVIDKFPISRPNLTFSTLTVSNMSPEDSSIYLCSVGQQHYGYTFGSGTRLTVV.

CDR3 protein: CASSPGTATLHF. CDR3 coding DNA: TGTGCCAGCAGTCCCGGGACAGCCACCCTCCACTTT. The chain couples TRBV12-3 or TRBV12-4 to TRBJ1-6, with TRBD1 matching 7 bases. The CDR3 has 12 amino acids. The trim removed 5 bases at V and 14 bases at J, leaving 6 bases unmatched.